Listed here are 19 T cell receptor beta chains from one sample, sequenced in a study of blood T cell repertoires in COVID-19. The method was immunoSEQ multiplex PCR; TCRdb's version includes in-frame clones alone and lacks a portion of them. The profile shows about 81,000 clones, over 70% of them singletons. The sequencing input was peripheral blood. All receptors derive from a woman aged 50 to 60 with acute or convalescent COVID-19.

This chain uses TRBV19 with TRBJ2-1, with TRBD2 matching over 12 bases. The CDR3 covers 17 residues. Germline V CDR1 and CDR2: LNHDA, SQIVND (reference sequence). V shed 6 bases and J 2 bases; nucleotides not matched to a gene: 8. CDR3 protein: CASSLLLAGGAYNEQFF. The CDR3 DNA is TGTGCCAGTAGCCTGCTACTAGCGGGGGGTGCCTACAATGAGCAGTTCTTC.

The V call is TRBV7-8, the J call TRBJ2-2; 8 bases match TRBD2. CDR1 SGHVS and CDR2 FQNEAQ come from the germline V gene. CDR3 size: 19 residues. After removal of 5 bases from V and 0 bases from J, the junction contained 14 bases not matched to a gene. The CDR3 sequence is CASSPRGGGPLANTGELFF. Written as DNA, the CDR3 is TGTGCCAGCAGCCCGCGCGGCGGGGGGCCTTTAGCGAACACCGGGGAGCTGTTTTTT.

The chain has TRBV27 and TRBJ2-7; D may be TRBD1 (6 bases). The CDR3 is made up of 12 amino acids. Germline CDR1 MNHEY, CDR2 SMNVEV (reference sequence). Trimming took off 4 bases at V and 6 bases at J, with 10 bases between the two ends. CDR3 DNA: TGTGCCAGCAGTTCAACAGGGATCGAGCAGTACTTC. Its translation: CASSSTGIEQYF.

The table lists this clone with a count of one. The J gene is TRBJ1-2, the V gene TRBV6-5; 9 nucleotides line up with TRBD1. CDR3 size: 15 residues. Looked up from germline, CDR1 is MNHEY and CDR2 is SVGAGI. V dropped 6 bases and J dropped 4; count of bases not matched to a gene: 9. CDR3 coding DNA: TGTGCCAGCAGCACCGGGACAGGGTTTTTCTATGGCTACACCTTC. It encodes CASSTGTGFFYGYTF.

In this sample, this clone turned up a few times. The chain couples TRBV6-6 to TRBJ1-2, with D possibly TRBD1 on 5 matching bases. The CDR3 runs to 16 residues. Trimming cost V 8 bases and J 3 bases, with 22 bases left between them. The germline V gene has CDR1 MNHNY and CDR2 SVGAGI (reference sequence). CDR3 protein: CASGEFTGIGDYGYTF. In DNA form, the CDR3 reads TGTGCCAGCGGCGAGTTTACAGGAATAGGGGACTATGGCTACACCTTC.

The genes are TRBV28 and TRBJ2-3, with TRBD2 matching 7 bases. Germline trimming cut 2 bases from V and 4 bases from J; bases unmatched to any gene: 6. In germline, CDR1 is MDHEN, CDR2 SYDVKM. The CDR3 spans 15 residues. Here the CDR3 reads CASSLRQGGSDTQYF. In DNA, the CDR3 is TGTGCCAGCAGTTTACGGCAGGGAGGGTCAGATACGCAGTATTTT.

The V and J genes are TRBV15 and TRBJ1-2; D call uncertain. The CDR3 covers 13 residues. The germline V and J ends were trimmed by 7 bases and 2 bases, with 11 bases remaining between them. Germline V gene sequence: CDR1 LNHNV, CDR2 YYDKDF (reference sequence). CDR3 nucleotide sequence: TGTGCCACCACGGAAGCTAGAAACTATGGCTACACCTTC. Its protein is CATTEARNYGYTF.

The sample holds a few counts of this clone. The chain's CDR3 is CASSMIDRGGNYGYTF. CDR3 nucleotide sequence: TGTGCCAGTAGTATGATCGACAGGGGAGGGAACTATGGCTACACCTTC. This chain links TRBV19 with TRBJ1-2; 8 nucleotides agree with TRBD1. Per the germline V gene, CDR1 is LNHDA and CDR2 is SQIVND (reference sequence). The CDR3 spans 16 residues. Trimming at V came to 3 bases and at J to 2 bases, leaving 8 bases not matched to a gene.

With respect to this clone: The sample holds other DNA sequences that translate to the same CDR3. This chain connects TRBV4-2 to TRBJ1-2; maybe TRBD1 (6 bases). CDR3 length equals 13 residues. CDR1 LGHNA and CDR2 YNFKEQ come from the germline V gene. The V end lost 0 bases, the J end lost 5 bases, and 7 bases lay between the germline ends. The CDR3 sequence: CASSQEGGYGYTF. The CDR3 DNA reads TGTGCCAGCAGCCAAGAAGGGGGTTATGGCTACACCTTC.

The gene calls are TRBV6-5 and TRBJ1-2; D perhaps matches TRBD1 (6 bases). Germline CDR1 MNHEY, CDR2 SVGAGI. Trimming cost V 4 bases and J 4 bases, with 13 bases left between them. The CDR3 extends over 14 amino acids. The DNA for the CDR3 is TGTGCCAGCAGTTCACAGGGTGCGGGCTATGGCTACACCTTC. Its protein is CASSSQGAGYGYTF.

The J gene is TRBJ1-1, the V gene TRBV5-5; D unresolved. The V gene's germline CDR1 is SGHKS and CDR2 YYEKEE (reference sequence). The V end was cut by 2 bases, the J end by 0 bases, with 14 bases between. The CDR3 contains 16 residues. CDR3 region: CASSFEGAGMNTEAFF. In DNA form, the CDR3 reads TGTGCCAGCAGCTTTGAGGGCGCGGGGATGAACACTGAAGCTTTCTTT.

This chain connects TRBV15 to TRBJ2-3; D gene uncertain. The CDR3 has 13 residues. Germline CDR1 reads LNHNV; CDR2 reads YYDKDF (reference sequence). Trimming left V 0 bases short and J 3 bases short, with 4 bases between. This CDR3 reads CATSRDRTDTQYF. DNA of the CDR3: TGTGCCACCAGCAGAGACCGGACAGATACGCAGTATTTT.

This clone turned up a few times. The V gene is TRBV19, the J gene TRBJ1-6, with a weak D call TRBD1 (5 bases). Trimming took off 3 bases at V and 6 bases at J, with 12 bases between the two ends. This CDR3 region has 15 residues. In germline, CDR1 is LNHDA, CDR2 SQIVND (reference sequence). For the CDR3, the DNA is TGTGCCAGTAGTATTGGGCAGGGCGGTAATTCACCCCTCCACTTT. Protein: CASSIGQGGNSPLHF.

The chain joins TRBV18 to TRBJ2-2, with D unresolved. Germline V lookup: CDR1 KGHSH, CDR2 LQKENI. V lost 2 bases and J lost 3, with 13 bases in between. The CDR3 is 16 residues long. The DNA for the CDR3 is TGTGCCAGCTCACCATTATCTGGCATGGACACCGGGGAGCTGTTTTTT. Translation gives CASSPLSGMDTGELFF. Together with reference TRBV18 and TRBJ2-2, the CDR3 gives the full variable domain: NAGVMQNPRHLVRRRGQEARLRCSPMKGHSHVYWYRQLPEEGLKFMVYLQKENIIDESGMPKERFSAEFPKEGPSILRIQQVVRGDSAAYFCASSPLSGMDTGELFFGEGSRLTVL.

V is TRBV6-2 or TRBV6-3 and J is TRBJ1-5; the D is unclear. CDR3 length equals 15 residues. Trimming pared 3 bases from V and 0 bases from J, leaving 9 bases between. Germline V gene data show CDR1 as MNHEY and CDR2 as SVGEGT. The CDR3 coding sequence is TGTGCCAGCAGTTATCAACTTCATAGCAATCAGCCCCAGCATTTT. Translation gives CASSYQLHSNQPQHF.

The genes are TRBV7-8 and TRBJ2-5; D gene uncertain. Trimming shortened V by 2 bases and J by 3 bases, and 7 bases separated the two germline ends. Germline CDR1 and CDR2: SGHVS and FQNEAQ. CDR3 length: 13 amino acids. The DNA of the CDR3 is TGTGCCAGCAGCTTAAGACAAGAAGAGACCCAGTACTTC. It codes for CASSLRQEETQYF. Looking up the rest from reference TRBV7-8 and TRBJ2-5 gives the full variable domain: GAGVSQSPRYKVAKRGQDVALRCDPISGHVSLFWYQQALGQGPEFLTYFQNEAQLDKSGLPSDRFFAERPEGSVSTLKIQRTQQEDSAVYLCASSLRQEETQYFGPGTRLLVL.

This chain connects TRBV18 to TRBJ1-2; perhaps TRBD1 as D (6 bases). Germline V CDR1 and CDR2: KGHSH, LQKENI. The CDR3 consists of 15 residues. The V end was cut by 3 bases, the J end by 6 bases, with 17 bases between. The CDR3 bases are TGTGCCAGCTCACCGTCCCCAGGGGCTGAGGATGGCTACACCTTC. Residues: CASSPSPGAEDGYTF.

The V and J genes are TRBV27 and TRBJ2-2, with a weak D call TRBD1 (6 bases). CDR1 is MNHEY, CDR2 SMNVEV, per germline (reference sequence). There are 15 residues in the CDR3. V was cut by 3 bases and J by 3 bases, with 11 bases left in between. The CDR3 reads CASSFDRPHTGELFF. The CDR3 DNA reads as TGTGCCAGCAGTTTTGACAGGCCGCACACCGGGGAGCTGTTTTTT.

The chain combines TRBV18 with TRBJ1-3; 7 nucleotides match TRBD1. V lost 5 bases, J lost 0 bases, and 7 bases stayed unmatched. The germline gives CDR1 KGHSH, CDR2 LQKENI. The CDR3 sequence is 16 residues long. The CDR3 region is CASSSGTVSSGNTIYF. The DNA for the CDR3 is TGTGCCAGCTCATCAGGGACAGTTAGCTCTGGAAACACCATATATTTT. Full variable domain (remainder filled in from reference TRBV18 and TRBJ1-3): NAGVMQNPRHLVRRRGQEARLRCSPMKGHSHVYWYRQLPEEGLKFMVYLQKENIIDESGMPKERFSAEFPKEGPSILRIQQVVRGDSAAYFCASSSGTVSSGNTIYFGEGSWLTVV.